This passage covers 32 T cell receptor beta chains from one sample sequenced in a study of regulatory T cells in long-lasting Graves disease (dated by TCRdb to the early 2020s). Sample time point, as interpreted from the label and publication: newly diagnosed GD, antithyroid drugs for less than 3 months. RNA was extracted from PBMCs in TRIzol for both TCR sequencing and RNA sequencing. The library was obtained by multiplex PCR. Data came from an Illumina HiSeq 4000. TCR beta libraries were built with iRepertoire HTBI primers and Arm-PCR amplification of CDR3 regions. TCRdb cleaned the public reads at Q25 with fastp, built clones with MiXCR and kept in-frame beta chains. Merged by CDR3 protein, the rows form single entries marked with the most common genes and DNA. The sample table holds approximately 350,000 distinct CDR3 sequences, of which approximately 10% were seen once. Approximately 17% of the sample rests with the top ten.

A further study also used this sample, focusing on T cells in Graves' hyperthyroidism and ophthalmopathy.

The sample here was peripheral blood mononuclear cells (PBMCs), taken at new diagnosis, from a patient treated with antithyroid drugs. Source of these receptors: a woman aged 18 to 35 with Graves disease. Donor details come from another sample of the same person, matched by shared clones.

This clonotype was detected ten times or more. The CDR3 sequence: CASRPETGNNEQFF. CDR3 DNA: TGTGCCAGCAGGCCCGAGACAGGGAACAATGAGCAGTTCTTC. V gene TRBV7-8 combines with J gene TRBJ2-1, with 7 nucleotides matching TRBD1. V was clipped by 6 bases and J by 5 bases; unmatched bases: 7. Germline lookup yields CDR1 SGHVS and CDR2 FQNEAQ. The CDR3 contains 14 residues.

The rearrangement uses TRBV3-1 and TRBJ2-1; 9 positions agree with TRBD2. The length of the CDR3 is 16 residues. Germline V gene lookup returns CDR1 LGHDT and CDR2 YNNKEL (reference sequence). The V and J ends lost 2 bases and 8 bases, in that order; junction bases with no gene match: 10. CDR3 in amino acids: CASSQNPGLAVDEQFF. As DNA, the CDR3 is TGTGCCAGCAGCCAAAACCCGGGACTAGCAGTCGATGAGCAGTTCTTC.

This clonotype was seen at least ten times. The gene calls are TRBV10-2 and TRBJ2-7, with 11 nucleotides matching TRBD2. The CDR3 covers 20 residues. Germline V gene data show CDR1 as WSHSY and CDR2 as SAAADI. Germline trimming cut 6 bases from V and 0 bases from J; bases unmatched to any gene: 19. The CDR3 DNA sequence: TGCGCCAGCAGGGACCACGGCGGGACTAGCGGAGGGCTAAGCTCCTACGAGCAGTACTTC. This encodes CASRDHGGTSGGLSSYEQYF.

This clonotype showed up many times. V and J are TRBV18 and TRBJ1-2; D gene ambiguous. V was pared by 0 bases and J by 2 bases, with 7 bases between. CDR1 KGHSH and CDR2 LQKENI come from the germline V gene. The length of the CDR3 is 14 residues. The CDR3 region has the DNA TGTGCCAGCTCACCACCGACGGCAAACTATGGCTACACCTTC. Translation: CASSPPTANYGYTF.

This clonotype was counted ten times or more. The V and J genes are TRBV6-2 or TRBV6-3 and TRBJ2-3; D may be TRBD1 or TRBD2 (5 bases each). The CDR3 totals 14 residues. Trimming cost V 5 bases and J 6 bases, with 15 bases left between them. Looked up from germline, CDR1 is MNHEY and CDR2 is SVGEGT. CDR3 region: CASSVNLWGDTQYF. The DNA of the CDR3 is TGTGCCAGCAGTGTGAACCTCTGGGGGGATACGCAGTATTTT.

This clonotype was found many times. The CDR3 DNA sequence: TGTGCCATCGGGTCGACAGGGGGCACGGAGACCCAGTACTTC. Its protein is CAIGSTGGTETQYF. The rearrangement joins TRBV10-3 to TRBJ2-5; the match to TRBD1 covers 10 bases. CDR1 and CDR2 from the germline V gene are ENHRY and SYGVKD. The CDR3 runs 14 residues. Unmatched junction bases numbered 8, after V lost 8 bases and J lost 5 bases.

This clonotype was picked up many times. The V gene is TRBV6-1, the J gene TRBJ1-1; D perhaps matches TRBD1 (5 bases). Trimming removed 6 bases at V and 1 base at J, with 12 bases between. Germline V gene lookup returns CDR1 MNHNS and CDR2 SASEGT. The CDR3 has 14 amino acids. The chain's CDR3 is CASRSPTANTEAFF. Written as DNA, the CDR3 is TGTGCCAGCAGATCCCCGACAGCGAACACTGAAGCTTTCTTT.

As DNA, the CDR3 is TGCGCCAGCAGCGTACCGAGGGGGGTCTACAATGAGCAGTTCTTC. Residues: CASSVPRGVYNEQFF. The rearrangement uses TRBV4-1 and TRBJ2-1, with D tentatively TRBD1 or TRBD2 (6 bases each). The length of the CDR3 is 15 residues. Trimming pared 5 bases from V and 3 bases from J, leaving 14 bases between. Germline V gene data show CDR1 as MGHRA and CDR2 as YSYEKL.

This clonotype was seen more than once but under ten times. V and J are TRBV5-1 and TRBJ1-2, with TRBD1 as a possible D gene (5 bases). This CDR3 spans 14 amino acids. CDR1 SGHRS and CDR2 YFSETQ come from the germline V gene. V dropped 5 bases and J dropped 1 base, with 12 bases sitting between them. CDR3 sequence: CASSSGERNYGYTF. CDR3 coding DNA: TGCGCCAGCAGTTCGGGGGAGCGTAACTATGGCTACACCTTC.

This clonotype has a count of ten or more. The gene calls are TRBV20-1 and TRBJ2-2, with D perhaps TRBD2 (6 bases). The CDR3 has 17 amino acids. CDR1 and CDR2 (germline): DFQATT, SNEGSKA (reference sequence). The V end was cut by 0 bases, the J end by 5 bases, with 19 bases between. CDR3 loop: CSARDLLGGDLTGELFF. Written as DNA, the CDR3 is TGCAGTGCTAGAGATCTATTGGGCGGGGACTTAACCGGGGAGCTGTTTTTT.

This clonotype was seen a few times. This chain joins TRBV12-3 or TRBV12-4 and TRBJ1-4; D remains ambiguous. Between the trimmed V and J ends, which lost 4 bases and 6 bases, there was a span of 9 bases. This CDR3 contains 13 residues. The CDR3 is CASSYSSDEKLFF. CDR3 bases: TGTGCCAGCAGTTACAGTAGTGATGAAAAACTGTTTTTT.

For this clonotype: One end of the junction varies from germline; a read error may be responsible. The chain recombines TRBV20-1 with TRBJ2-1; 10 positions agree with TRBD2. This CDR3 has 13 residues. The V gene's germline CDR1 is DFQATT and CDR2 SNEGSKA (reference sequence). The CDR3 protein is CSYSGGPYNEQLF. CDR3 nucleotide sequence: TGCAGTTATAGCGGGGGGCCCTACAATGAGCAGCTCTTC.

This clonotype was counted at least ten times. The chain carries TRBV12-3 or TRBV12-4 and TRBJ2-4, with 8 bases matching TRBD2. The CDR3 contains 15 residues. Trimming took 5 bases from V and 3 from J; bases not matched to a gene: 6. The CDR3 reads CASSQTSGSKNIQYF. The DNA of the CDR3 is TGTGCCAGCAGTCAGACCAGCGGGAGCAAAAACATTCAGTACTTC.

This clonotype was counted between two and nine times. The chain combines TRBV18 with TRBJ1-4, with 7 bases matching TRBD1. With V trimmed by 3 bases and J by 3 bases, 19 bases remained unmatched. Germline V gene data show CDR1 as KGHSH and CDR2 as LQKENI. This CDR3 comprises 20 residues. CDR3 amino acids: CASSPATGHSFMEANEKLFF. The CDR3 DNA follows: TGTGCCAGCTCACCCGCGACAGGGCATAGTTTCATGGAAGCTAATGAAAAACTGTTTTTT.

The J gene is TRBJ1-2, the V gene TRBV7-9, with a tentative D call TRBD1 (5 bases). CDR3 length equals 18 residues. Trimming left V 2 bases short and J 4 bases short, with 23 bases between. Per germline, CDR1 SEHNR and CDR2 FQNEAQ (reference sequence). CDR3 DNA sequence: TGTGCCAGCAGCTTACGCTCGACTCGTCGGGACCCCATCTATGGCTACACCTTC. Protein product: CASSLRSTRRDPIYGYTF.

This clonotype was detected a few times. This chain uses TRBV7-2 with TRBJ2-2; D unresolved. V was clipped by 2 bases and J by 1 base, with 17 bases between them. The germline gives CDR1 SGHTA, CDR2 FQGNSA. The CDR3 sequence is 18 residues long. The CDR3, as DNA: TGTGCCAGCAGCTTAATCTTTTTTGGCAGACAGAACACCGGGGAGCTGTTTTTT. Translated, it gives CASSLIFFGRQNTGELFF.

This clonotype was seen only a few times. The rearrangement uses TRBV19 and TRBJ2-1; weak D call: TRBD2 (6 bases). V was shortened by 7 bases and J by 3 bases, with 13 bases between the two germline ends. Germline-derived CDR1 and CDR2 are LNHDA and SQIVND (reference sequence). The CDR3 is 14 amino acids. CDR3: CASKNGGDYNEQFF. For the CDR3, the DNA is TGTGCCAGTAAGAACGGGGGAGACTACAATGAGCAGTTCTTC.

There are many counts of this clonotype. The CDR3 DNA is TGTGCCAGTACGGGTGGTGGGAATGAGCAGTTCTTC. Its translation: CASTGGGNEQFF. The rearrangement uses TRBV19 and TRBJ2-1, with D unclear. Germline V lookup: CDR1 LNHDA, CDR2 SQIVND (reference sequence). The V gene lost 7 bases and the J gene lost 7 bases, with 11 bases spanning the gap. The CDR3 runs to 12 residues. Full variable domain (remainder filled in from reference TRBV19 and TRBJ2-1): DGGITQSPKYLFRKEGQNVTLSCEQNLNHDAMYWYRQDPGQGLRLIYYSQIVNDFQKGDIAEGYSVSREKKESFPLTVTSAQKNPTAFYLCASTGGGNEQFFGPGTRLTVL.

This clonotype was recorded many times. The chain recombines TRBV6-1 with TRBJ1-1, with D hard to call. Germline V gene data show CDR1 as MNHNS and CDR2 as SASEGT. V was shortened by 3 bases and J by 3 bases, with 8 bases between the two germline ends. The CDR3 runs 13 residues. The CDR3 here is CASSESQDTEAFF. The CDR3 DNA is TGTGCCAGCAGTGAGTCCCAGGACACTGAAGCTTTCTTT.

There are a few counts of this clonotype. It may be a read error: a sequence one base away is much more abundant. Because it lacks the conserved phenylalanine or tryptophan at the end, this CDR3 is likely a read error. This sequence joins TRBV27 and TRBJ1-1; D is possibly TRBD1 (5 bases). Germline V CDR1 and CDR2: MNHEY, SMNVEV (reference sequence). The CDR3 has 13 amino acids. Deletions cut 3 bases from V and 10 bases from J, with 15 bases between. The CDR3 DNA reads TGTGCCAGCAGTTTCGCGGAGGGGACGGGAGCTTTCTCT. Its translation: CASSFAEGTGAFS.

This clonotype appeared a few times. The chain couples TRBV11-2 to TRBJ1-2; 7 nucleotides align to TRBD1. After removal of 4 bases from V and 0 bases from J, the junction contained 17 bases not matched to a gene. The CDR3 covers 19 residues. Germline V CDR1 and CDR2: SGHAT, FQNNGV. The CDR3 loop is CASSSFLAESGQANYGYTF. The CDR3 DNA is TGTGCCAGCAGCTCCTTCTTAGCTGAGTCTGGACAGGCTAACTATGGCTACACCTTC.

In this sample, this clonotype turned up many times. J is TRBJ2-7 and V is TRBV27; possibly TRBD1 or TRBD2 for D (5 bases each). Germline lookup yields CDR1 MNHEY and CDR2 SMNVEV (reference sequence). The germline V and J ends were trimmed by 4 bases and 3 bases, with 19 bases remaining between them. CDR3 size: 16 residues. The CDR3 DNA reads TGTGCCAGCAGTTGGGGGTTCGGGTCAGGTTACTACGAGCAGTACTTC. Residues: CASSWGFGSGYYEQYF.

This clonotype occurred a few times. V and J are TRBV20-1 and TRBJ2-1; 9 bases line up with TRBD2. The ends lost 0 bases at V and 10 bases at J; junction bases unmatched: 13. The length of the CDR3 is 16 residues. Germline CDR1 DFQATT, CDR2 SNEGSKA (reference sequence). CDR3 amino acids: CSARDSGSGSLNEQFF. In nucleotides, the CDR3 is TGCAGTGCTAGAGATTCGGGTAGCGGGAGTCTTAACGAGCAGTTCTTC.

About this clonotype: A much bigger clone sits one base away, suggesting this may be a read error. The V call is TRBV12-3 or TRBV12-4, the J call TRBJ1-4; 8 bases agree with TRBD1. The J segment lost 6 bases and the V segment lost 8 bases, leaving 8 bases of the junction unmatched. The CDR3 sequence is 14 residues long. The CDR3 sequence is CASGFAGGDEKLFF. DNA of the CDR3: TGTGCCAGCGGCTTTGCAGGGGGCGATGAAAAACTGTTTTTT.

This clonotype was seen repeatedly, ten times or more. The rearrangement links TRBV3-1 to TRBJ2-7, with 7 bases lining up with TRBD2. Looked up from germline, CDR1 is LGHDT and CDR2 is YNNKEL (reference sequence). The CDR3 is 13 amino acids. The trim removed 6 bases at V and 3 bases at J, leaving 5 bases unmatched. Here the CDR3 DNA reads TGTGCCAGCAGACCCGGGACTAACTACGAGCAGTACTTC. Protein sequence: CASRPGTNYEQYF.

This clonotype was seen ten or more times. The rearrangement links TRBV20-1 to TRBJ2-7, with D perhaps matching TRBD1 (6 bases). Germline V gene sequence: CDR1 DFQATT, CDR2 SNEGSKA (reference sequence). The CDR3 runs 15 residues. The V gene lost 0 bases and the J gene lost 5 bases, with 17 bases spanning the gap. The CDR3: CSARDVGASTNEQYF. CDR3 sequence (DNA): TGCAGTGCTAGAGATGTGGGGGCTAGTACCAACGAGCAGTACTTC.

A note on this clonotype: One base away lies a much larger clone, so this may be a sequencing read error. The chain has TRBV18 and TRBJ2-3; the D gene is possibly TRBD2 (5 bases). This CDR3 is 13 amino acids long. Germline loops: CDR1 KGHSH, CDR2 LQKENI. The CDR3 bases are TGTGCCGGCTCACCACGAGCGGCAGATACGCAGTATTTT. It codes for CAGSPRAADTQYF.

In its sample, this clonotype was seen many times. The CDR3 sequence: CSATGASGRFRETQYF. The CDR3 nucleotides are TGCAGTGCCACAGGGGCTAGCGGGAGATTTAGGGAGACCCAGTACTTC. The J gene is TRBJ2-5, the V gene TRBV20-1; 10 bases are shared with TRBD2. The germline CDR1 and CDR2 sequences are DFQATT and SNEGSKA (reference sequence). The V gene end was trimmed by 6 bases and the J gene end by 5 bases; junction bases not matched to a gene: 15. The CDR3 runs 16 residues.

This clonotype has a count of ten or more. V is TRBV28 and J is TRBJ1-5; D gene uncertain. Germline V gene data show CDR1 as MDHEN and CDR2 as SYDVKM. V was shortened by 7 bases and J by 7 bases, with 17 bases between the two germline ends. The CDR3 spans 14 residues. CDR3 nucleotide sequence: TGTGCCAGCATCTATAGTGGGGTAAGGCAGCCCCAGCATTTT. It translates to CASIYSGVRQPQHF. The full variable domain, completed using reference TRBV28 and TRBJ1-5, is DVKVTQSSRYLVKRTGEKVFLECVQDMDHENMFWYRQDPGLGLRLIYFSYDVKMKEKGDIPEGYSVSREKKERFSLILESASTNQTSMYLCASIYSGVRQPQHFGDGTRLSIL.

This clonotype was observed many times. The chain employs TRBV7-2 and TRBJ2-1; the D is unclear. The germline gives CDR1 SGHTA, CDR2 FQGNSA. Trimming stripped 5 bases from V and 4 bases from J, with 9 bases between. The CDR3 sequence is 13 residues long. In nucleotides, the CDR3 is TGTGCCAGCAGCCTCAAGAAATACAATGAGCAGTTCTTC. Encoded protein: CASSLKKYNEQFF.

The table lists this clonotype with many counts. The V call is TRBV7-2, the J call TRBJ2-7, with 8 bases that match TRBD2. The germline V gene has CDR1 SGHTA and CDR2 FQGNSA. The V gene end was trimmed by 1 base and the J gene end by 4 bases; junction bases not matched to a gene: 3. The CDR3 loop spans 14 amino acids. CDR3 nucleotides: TGTGCCAGCAGCTTAGAAGGCGGGGGGTACGAGCAGTACGTC. As protein: CASSLEGGGYEQYV.

To note about this clonotype: Relative to the germline gene, one junction end is altered; a read error may explain this. The gene calls are TRBV3-1 and TRBJ1-1; the D is unclear. Germline V gene data show CDR1 as LGHDT and CDR2 as YNNKEL (reference sequence). CDR3 length: 14 residues. CDR3 DNA: TGTGCCAGCAGCCACACAACACGGAACACTGGAGCTTTCTTT. It yields the protein CASSHTTRNTGAFF.